One and the same sample provided the 27 T cell receptor beta chains below, sequenced in a study of cytomegalovirus exposure and HLA in healthy donors. PCR amplification relied on 60 Vbeta primers (plus 13 Jbeta primers). Sequencing was performed with immunoSEQ multiplex PCR; in TCRdb, only in-frame clones are kept and a portion is missing. In the table there are about 160,000 clones, approximately 82% of which are singletons. The sequenced material came from PBMCs. Every receptor here comes from a male donor in good health and CMV-seronegative.

This clone was detected only once. The V gene is TRBV4-3, the J gene TRBJ2-1; 10 bases align to TRBD2. Trimming at V came to 0 bases and at J to 1 base, leaving 9 bases not matched to a gene. From germline, CDR1 is LGHNA and CDR2 YSLEER. The CDR3 length is 19 residues. CDR3 nucleotide sequence: TGCGCCAGCAGCCAAGATGCCGCAGCGGGAGGGAGGTCCTACAATGAGCAGTTCTTC. Translation: CASSQDAAAGGRSYNEQFF.

V usage is TRBV30 and J usage is TRBJ1-5, with a tentative D call TRBD1 (5 bases). V gave up 0 bases and J gave up 3 bases, with 12 bases separating them. Looked up from germline, CDR1 is GTSNPN and CDR2 is SVGIG (reference sequence). This CDR3 region has 15 residues. The CDR3 loop is CAWSVGRVNNQPQHF. The CDR3, as DNA: TGTGCCTGGAGTGTGGGCAGGGTAAACAATCAGCCCCAGCATTTT.

J is TRBJ1-2 and V is TRBV28; a weak D match, TRBD1 (6 bases). In germline, CDR1 is MDHEN, CDR2 SYDVKM. The CDR3 sequence is 14 residues long. V dropped 3 bases and J dropped 2 bases, with 10 bases sitting between them. CDR3 region: CASSLSRGNYGYTF. CDR3 nucleotides: TGTGCCAGCAGTTTGTCGAGGGGGAACTATGGCTACACCTTC.

This clone was seen more than once but under ten times. This rearrangement joins TRBV2 to TRBJ2-1; D is perhaps TRBD1 (5 bases). The germline CDR1 and CDR2 sequences are SNHLY and FYNNEI. V lost 5 bases, J lost 0 bases, and 8 bases lay in between. The CDR3 runs to 14 residues. This chain's CDR3 is CASSRQSSYNEQFF. The CDR3 DNA reads as TGTGCCAGCAGTCGACAGAGCTCCTACAATGAGCAGTTCTTC.

The chain joins TRBV7-2 to TRBJ2-1; TRBD2 aligns across 7 bases. Germline V gives CDR1 SGHTA, CDR2 FQGNSA. CDR3 length equals 14 residues. The ends lost 6 bases at V and 6 bases at J; junction bases unmatched: 8. The CDR3 is CASSKLGLSNEQFF. The CDR3 region has the DNA TGTGCCAGCAGTAAATTGGGACTATCCAATGAGCAGTTCTTC.

A word on this clone: Additional DNA sequences in this sample encode the identical CDR3. The J gene is TRBJ2-7, the V gene TRBV2; 9 bases fit TRBD1. V trimming: 4 bases; J trimming: 3 bases; junction bases outside the gene matches: 4. Germline V gene lookup returns CDR1 SNHLY and CDR2 FYNNEI. CDR3 size: 14 residues. The CDR3 DNA follows: TGTGCCAGCAGTGTTGGGGACAGGGACTACGAGCAGTACTTC. It codes for CASSVGDRDYEQYF. The whole variable domain, filled in from reference TRBV2 and TRBJ2-7, reads EPEVTQTPSHQVTQMGQEVILRCVPISNHLYFYWYRQILGQKVEFLVSFYNNEISEKSEIFDDQFSVERPDGSNFTLKIRSTKLEDSAMYFCASSVGDRDYEQYFGPGTRLTVT.

CDR3 nucleotide sequence: TGCGCCAGCAGTTATCGCAGGGCCCAATATAGCAATCAGCCCCAGCATTTT. It codes for CASSYRRAQYSNQPQHF. The chain links TRBV10-1 to TRBJ1-5; D perhaps matches TRBD1 (5 bases). CDR3 length: 17 residues. V dropped 5 bases and J dropped 0 bases, with 17 bases sitting between them. Germline CDR1 WNHNN, CDR2 SYGVQD (reference sequence).

The V call is TRBV5-6, the J call TRBJ2-3; no reliable D call. V was pared by 0 bases and J by 2 bases, with 10 bases between. Germline V gene lookup returns CDR1 SGHDT and CDR2 YYEEEE. This CDR3 comprises 15 residues. As DNA, the CDR3 is TGTGCCAGCAGCTTGGTGCAGCGATTCACAGATACGCAGTATTTT. Translating gives CASSLVQRFTDTQYF.

The V and J genes are TRBV14 and TRBJ2-5; D unclear. This CDR3 comprises 12 residues. Trimming took 2 bases from V and 5 from J, leaving 6 bases between them. Germline V gives CDR1 SGHDN, CDR2 FVKESK. The CDR3 spells CASSQMRETQYF. As DNA, the CDR3 is TGTGCCAGCAGCCAAATGCGGGAGACCCAGTACTTC.

V gene TRBV4-1 combines with J gene TRBJ2-3, with TRBD2 matching over 7 bases. Germline V CDR1 and CDR2: MGHRA, YSYEKL. The CDR3 has 15 amino acids. V gave up 4 bases and J gave up 2 bases; unmatched junction bases: 6. CDR3 sequence: CASSRRSGDTDTQYF. The DNA for the CDR3 is TGCGCCAGCAGCCGCAGGAGCGGGGACACAGATACGCAGTATTTT.

This clone has only one observation. This chain uses TRBV29-1 with TRBJ2-7; D is possibly TRBD1 (6 bases). There are 12 residues in the CDR3. V was clipped by 5 bases and J by 5 bases, with 13 bases between them. Per the germline V gene, CDR1 is SQVTM and CDR2 is ANQGSEA. CDR3: CSVMTQGNEQYF. CDR3 DNA: TGCAGCGTTATGACGCAGGGGAACGAGCAGTACTTC.

As regards this clone: The identical CDR3 is also encoded by other nucleotide sequences in the sample. This chain links TRBV18 with TRBJ2-7; 7 bases map to TRBD1. Trimming cost V 6 bases and J 5 bases; bases outside gene matches: 4. Germline CDR1 reads KGHSH; CDR2 reads LQKENI. The CDR3 contains 12 residues. CDR3 nucleotide sequence: TGTGCCAGCTCCCCAGACAGGGACGAGCAGTACTTC. As protein: CASSPDRDEQYF.

As to this clone: The same CDR3 also results from other DNA sequences found in this sample. The chain links TRBV5-8 to TRBJ1-5; 8 positions agree with TRBD1. V was pared by 0 bases and J by 0 bases, with 2 bases of the junction left unmatched. The CDR3 runs to 16 residues. In germline, CDR1 is SGHTS, CDR2 YDEGEE. The CDR3 DNA is TGTGCCAGCAGCTTGGGGACAGGGTATAGCAATCAGCCCCAGCATTTT. Translation: CASSLGTGYSNQPQHF.

This sequence joins TRBV5-1 and TRBJ2-6, with TRBD1 matching over 9 bases. This CDR3 spans 17 amino acids. V shed 3 bases and J 0 bases; nucleotides not matched to a gene: 4. Germline V gene lookup returns CDR1 SGHRS and CDR2 YFSETQ. The CDR3 region has the DNA TGCGCCAGCAGCTCCGGACAGGGGACCTCTGGGGCCAACGTCCTGACTTTC. This gives the protein CASSSGQGTSGANVLTF.

The chain couples TRBV7-2 to TRBJ2-7, with no clear D. The CDR3 runs 12 residues. CDR1 is SGHTA, CDR2 FQGNSA, per germline. The germline V and J ends were trimmed by 2 bases and 2 bases, with 4 bases remaining between them. The CDR3 protein is CASSLLTYEQYF. The CDR3 coding sequence is TGTGCCAGCAGCTTACTTACCTACGAGCAGTACTTC.

The chain recombines TRBV28 with TRBJ2-7; D possibly corresponds to TRBD1 (5 bases). Trimming cost V 5 bases and J 2 bases, with 10 bases left between them. This CDR3 region has 13 residues. The germline gives CDR1 MDHEN, CDR2 SYDVKM. The chain's CDR3 is CASSPRTPYEQYF. In nucleotides, the CDR3 is TGTGCCAGCAGTCCAAGGACACCCTACGAGCAGTACTTC.

The rearrangement links TRBV9 to TRBJ2-7; D possibly corresponds to TRBD1 (6 bases). The germline gives CDR1 SGDLS, CDR2 YYNGEE. CDR3 length: 14 amino acids. The V end was cut by 3 bases, the J end by 1 base, with 11 bases between. CDR3 sequence reads: CASSARGKSYEQYF. CDR3 in DNA: TGTGCCAGCAGCGCGAGGGGGAAATCCTACGAGCAGTACTTC.

The chain carries TRBV7-3 and TRBJ1-1; 9 nucleotides align to TRBD1. CDR3 size: 14 residues. Losses at the gene ends were 6 bases for V and 0 bases for J; bases not matched to a gene: 2. Germline CDR1 reads SGHTA; CDR2 reads FQGTGA. CDR3 region: CASSGQGMNTEAFF. The CDR3 nucleotides read TGTGCCAGCAGTGGACAGGGGATGAACACTGAAGCTTTCTTT.

V and J are TRBV9 and TRBJ2-5, with TRBD2 matching over 10 bases. With 0 bases clipped from V and 2 bases from J, the junction kept 1 base outside the gene matches. The CDR3 is 15 residues long. Germline lookup yields CDR1 SGDLS and CDR2 YYNGEE. The CDR3 nucleotides are TGTGCCAGCAGCGTAGGGACTAGCGGACAAGAGACCCAGTACTTC. It codes for CASSVGTSGQETQYF. Filled out from reference TRBV9 and TRBJ2-5, the complete variable domain reads DSGVTQTPKHLITATGQRVTLRCSPRSGDLSVYWYQQSLDQGLQFLIQYYNGEERAKGNILERFSAQQFPDLHSELNLSSLELGDSALYFCASSVGTSGQETQYFGPGTRLLVL.

V usage is TRBV6-1 and J usage is TRBJ1-2; no clear D. V dropped 0 bases and J dropped 8 bases, with 13 bases sitting between them. This CDR3 has 14 amino acids. Looked up from germline, CDR1 is MNHNS and CDR2 is SASEGT. The chain's CDR3 is CASSEAGRRKGYTF. The CDR3 DNA reads TGTGCCAGCAGTGAAGCAGGGCGGAGGAAGGGCTACACCTTC.

The chain joins TRBV5-1 to TRBJ1-2, with 12 bases matching TRBD1. The J segment lost 3 bases and the V segment lost 7 bases, leaving 19 bases of the junction unmatched. This CDR3 has 19 residues. The V gene's germline CDR1 is SGHRS and CDR2 YFSETQ. The CDR3 DNA reads TGCGCCAGCTCCACACGACCGGGACAGGGGGCGCAGGTCGACTATGGCTACACCTTC. Translating gives CASSTRPGQGAQVDYGYTF.

The V and J genes are TRBV2 and TRBJ2-7; D not certain. Deletions cut 4 bases from V and 2 bases from J, with 12 bases between. Germline loops: CDR1 SNHLY, CDR2 FYNNEI. The CDR3 has 14 amino acids. CDR3 DNA sequence: TGTGCCAGCAGTGTGGGCCCACCGGCCTACGAGCAGTACTTC. It specifies CASSVGPPAYEQYF. Filled out from reference TRBV2 and TRBJ2-7, the complete variable domain reads EPEVTQTPSHQVTQMGQEVILRCVPISNHLYFYWYRQILGQKVEFLVSFYNNEISEKSEIFDDQFSVERPDGSNFTLKIRSTKLEDSAMYFCASSVGPPAYEQYFGPGTRLTVT.

The chain carries TRBV5-1 and TRBJ1-4, with 8 bases lining up with TRBD1. The CDR3 has 20 amino acids. Germline-derived CDR1 and CDR2 are SGHRS and YFSETQ. V was clipped by 0 bases and J by 0 bases; unmatched bases: 13. CDR3 amino acids: CASSLVTRGTGTTTNEKLFF. CDR3 DNA sequence: TGCGCCAGCAGCTTGGTCACGCGTGGGACAGGAACCACAACTAATGAAAAACTGTTTTTT.

This chain joins TRBV7-2 and TRBJ2-7, with a tentative D call TRBD2 (6 bases). CDR1 and CDR2 (germline): SGHTA, FQGNSA. The CDR3 has 16 residues. The V and J ends lost 1 base and 7 bases respectively, with 20 bases between them. Here the CDR3 reads CASSLGDWLEGGEQYF. In nucleotides, the CDR3 is TGTGCCAGCAGCTTAGGCGACTGGTTGGAAGGAGGGGAGCAGTACTTC.

This rearrangement joins TRBV27 to TRBJ1-4; 12 bases are a match to TRBD1. J lost 8 bases, V lost 5 bases, and 12 bases had no gene match. The length of the CDR3 is 17 residues. Germline V gene sequence: CDR1 MNHEY, CDR2 SMNVEV (reference sequence). The CDR3 sequence is CASSPFWDRGRGEKLFF. CDR3 DNA: TGTGCCAGCAGTCCCTTCTGGGACAGGGGGCGCGGAGAAAAACTGTTTTTT.

The chain couples TRBV19 to TRBJ1-2; 8 bases align to TRBD1. The V gene's germline CDR1 is LNHDA and CDR2 SQIVND (reference sequence). J was trimmed by 2 bases and V by 4 bases; bases with no gene match: 6. The CDR3 spans 15 residues. The CDR3, as DNA: TGTGCCAGTAGTACCAGGGGGCTCGCGAACTATGGCTACACCTTC. This gives the protein CASSTRGLANYGYTF.

This clone has just a few counts. V and J are TRBV11-3 and TRBJ2-3; 12 nucleotides agree with TRBD2. The germline gives CDR1 SGHNT, CDR2 YENEEA. This CDR3 is built from 16 residues. Germline trimming cut 5 bases from V and 4 bases from J; bases unmatched to any gene: 7. The CDR3 reads CASSPRLAGVSDTQYF. The CDR3 DNA reads TGTGCCAGCAGCCCGAGACTAGCGGGAGTATCAGATACGCAGTATTTT.